This T cell receptor (beta chain) was profiled in a study of cytomegalovirus exposure and HLA in healthy donors. Deletions cut 3 bases from V and 0 bases from J, with 13 bases between. CDR1 is SGHRS, CDR2 YFSETQ, per germline. The CDR3 covers 16 residues. The PCR was carried out with 60 Vbeta primers and 13 Jbeta primers. TCRdb keeps only in-frame clones here, not all; method: immunoSEQ multiplex PCR. This table holds some 150,000 clones, 60% to 80% found once. The TCR comes from a middle-aged man in good health and CMV-seropositive. The rearrangement uses TRBV5-1 and TRBJ1-3; tentatively, D is TRBD1 (5 bases). Sequencing was carried out using PBMCs. CDR3 sequence reads: CASSYGGGSSGNTIYF. In DNA form, the CDR3 reads TGCGCCAGCAGCTACGGGGGGGGGAGCTCTGGAAACACCATATATTTT. Full variable domain (outside the CDR3, taken from reference TRBV5-1 and TRBJ1-3): KAGVTQTPRYLIKTRGQQVTLSCSPISGHRSVSWYQQTPGQGLQFLFEYFSETQRNKGNFPGRFSGRQFSNSRSEMNVSTLELGDSALYLCASSYGGGSSGNTIYFGEGSWLTVV.